Shown below are 3 T cell receptor beta chains from a single sample sequenced in a study of post-analysis software for immune sequencing data. Study conclusions and caveats: Five or six TRBV segments appeared more often in patients than in controls, and TRBV5-6, TRBV5-1 and TRBV20-1 were among these.

cDNA libraries of TCR beta carried unique molecular identifiers. Each CDR3 protein gets one entry after TCRdb re-called the PCR reads with MiXCR. Of approximately 690,000 distinct CDR3 sequences listed, 55% to 70% are singletons. The antigens these receptors bind are not known. Material for sequencing was blood. The receptors were gathered from a girl aged 2 to 9 with multiple sclerosis.

This clonotype turned up a few times. The chain combines TRBV5-1 with TRBJ2-3; D is perhaps TRBD2 (6 bases). There are 14 residues in the CDR3. Trimming removed 2 bases from V and 2 bases from J, with 9 bases in between. The germline V gene has CDR1 SGHRS and CDR2 YFSETQ. The CDR3: CASSFSGDTDTQYF. CDR3 DNA: TGCGCCAGCAGCTTTAGCGGTGACACAGATACGCAGTATTTT.

The chain combines TRBV6-5 with TRBJ1-1, with D possibly being TRBD1 (5 bases). V was pared by 3 bases and J by 5 bases, with 10 bases between. Looked up from germline, CDR1 is MNHEY and CDR2 is SVGAGI. The CDR3 is made up of 13 amino acids. The CDR3 spells CASSYQGPTEAFF. DNA of the CDR3: TGTGCCAGCAGTTATCAGGGACCGACTGAAGCTTTCTTT.

This clonotype was picked up one time. The chain combines TRBV7-2 with TRBJ2-3; 11 positions match TRBD2. This CDR3 contains 17 residues. Trimming took 3 bases from V and 1 from J; bases not matched to a gene: 6. Germline V gives CDR1 SGHTA, CDR2 FQGNSA. CDR3 coding DNA: TGTGCCAGCAGCTTTCCCTCGGGACTAGCGGGCACAGATACGCAGTATTTT. Amino acids: CASSFPSGLAGTDTQYF.